Listed below are T cell receptor beta chains from one sample, sequenced in a study of blood T cell repertoires in COVID-19. Sequenced by immunoSEQ multiplex PCR; TCRdb stores in-frame clones only, minus some. The sample comprises tens of thousands of clones, more than 80% of which are singletons, and roughly a tenth rests with the top ten. Source material: peripheral blood. Every receptor here comes from a man aged 55 to 70 with acute or convalescent COVID-19. Both conserved end residues are part of each CDR3. Fields, in order: clone size, J gene, D gene, V gene, CDR3 protein, CDR3 DNA. A D gene is named only where the DNA matches it firmly. For some rows the clone size is stated as once, few or many, or as a class when expanded; others skip it.

abundance: NA
j_gene: TRBJ2-2
d_gene: NA
v_gene: TRBV11-2
CDR3aa: CASSTRAQGSGELFF
CDR3nt: TGTGCCAGCAGCACTCGGGCCCAGGGGAGCGGGGAGCTGTTTTTT

abundance: NA
j_gene: TRBJ1-6
d_gene: TRBD1
v_gene: TRBV9
CDR3aa: CASSVQGAAGSSPLHF
CDR3nt: TGTGCCAGCAGCGTACAGGGGGCGGCGGGGTCTTCACCCCTCCACTTT

abundance: NA
j_gene: TRBJ2-3
d_gene: NA
v_gene: TRBV7-2
CDR3aa: CASSLGGPVDTQYF
CDR3nt: TGTGCCAGCAGCTTAGGAGGGCCAGTAGATACGCAGTATTTT

abundance: NA
j_gene: TRBJ2-1
d_gene: TRBD1
v_gene: TRBV19
CDR3aa: CASRDPGTGHLQFF
CDR3nt: TGTGCCAGTAGAGACCCCGGGACAGGGCATTTACAGTTCTTC

abundance: NA
j_gene: TRBJ1-5
d_gene: NA
v_gene: TRBV7-6
CDR3aa: CASSLLPRVANQPQHF
CDR3nt: TGTGCCAGCAGCTTATTGCCAAGAGTAGCCAATCAGCCCCAGCATTTT

abundance: once
j_gene: TRBJ2-5
d_gene: NA
v_gene: TRBV7-2
CDR3aa: CASSLLGGETQYF
CDR3nt: TGTGCCAGCAGCTTATTGGGGGGAGAGACCCAGTACTTC

abundance: NA
j_gene: TRBJ1-4
d_gene: NA
v_gene: TRBV5-4
CDR3aa: CASSYGGGGEKLFF
CDR3nt: TGTGCCAGCAGCTATGGGGGAGGGGGTGAAAAACTGTTTTTT

abundance: NA
j_gene: TRBJ1-4
d_gene: NA
v_gene: TRBV6-5
CDR3aa: CASSYSQGTNEKLFF
CDR3nt: TGTGCCAGCAGTTACTCACAGGGAACTAATGAAAAACTGTTTTTT

abundance: NA
j_gene: TRBJ2-7
d_gene: NA
v_gene: TRBV27
CDR3aa: CASSLKGGSSYEQYF
CDR3nt: TGTGCCAGCAGCCTTAAGGGAGGCAGCTCCTACGAGCAGTACTTC

abundance: once
j_gene: TRBJ2-3
d_gene: NA
v_gene: TRBV2
CDR3aa: CASIPGLSTDTQYF
CDR3nt: TGTGCCAGCATCCCGGGACTTAGCACAGATACGCAGTATTTT

abundance: NA
j_gene: TRBJ1-5
d_gene: TRBD1
v_gene: TRBV2
CDR3aa: CASSGPGGPAEPQHF
CDR3nt: TGTGCCAGCAGTGGCCCAGGGGGGCCGGCGGAGCCCCAGCATTTT

abundance: NA
j_gene: TRBJ1-5
d_gene: TRBD1
v_gene: TRBV19
CDR3aa: CASSMGQNQPQHF
CDR3nt: TGTGCCAGTAGTATGGGACAGAATCAGCCCCAGCATTTT

abundance: NA
j_gene: TRBJ1-1
d_gene: TRBD1
v_gene: TRBV5-1
CDR3aa: CASSLAPQGAGTEAFF
CDR3nt: TGCGCCAGCAGCTTGGCGCCACAGGGGGCCGGCACTGAAGCTTTCTTT

abundance: NA
j_gene: TRBJ1-1
d_gene: NA
v_gene: TRBV19
CDR3aa: CASSIQASDRRNTEAFF
CDR3nt: TGTGCCAGTAGTATACAGGCCTCGGACAGACGGAACACTGAAGCTTTCTTT

abundance: NA
j_gene: TRBJ1-2
d_gene: NA
v_gene: TRBV24-1
CDR3aa: CATSEADRKGYTF
CDR3nt: TGTGCCACCAGTGAAGCCGACAGAAAGGGCTACACCTTC

abundance: NA
j_gene: TRBJ1-6
d_gene: NA
v_gene: TRBV4-1
CDR3aa: CASSQVPGGKDSPLHF
CDR3nt: TGCGCCAGCAGCCAAGTGCCGGGGGGGAAAGATTCACCCCTCCACTTT

abundance: few
j_gene: TRBJ1-2
d_gene: NA
v_gene: TRBV6-5
CDR3aa: CASSYKGDYGYTF
CDR3nt: TGTGCCAGCAGTTACAAAGGGGACTATGGCTACACCTTC

abundance: NA
j_gene: TRBJ1-2
d_gene: TRBD1
v_gene: TRBV13
CDR3aa: CASSPGQGTANYGYTF
CDR3nt: TGTGCCAGCAGCCCGGGACAGGGGACGGCTAACTATGGCTACACCTTC

abundance: NA
j_gene: TRBJ2-3
d_gene: TRBD2
v_gene: TRBV7-6
CDR3aa: CASRATAGVSTDTQYF
CDR3nt: TGTGCCAGCAGGGCTACAGCGGGGGTGAGCACAGATACGCAGTATTTT

abundance: NA
j_gene: TRBJ1-1
d_gene: NA
v_gene: TRBV6-5
CDR3aa: CASSSDRNTEAFF
CDR3nt: TGTGCCAGCAGCAGTGACAGGAACACTGAAGCTTTCTTT

abundance: NA
j_gene: TRBJ1-4
d_gene: NA
v_gene: TRBV27
CDR3aa: CASSLASGRGPNEKLFF
CDR3nt: TGTGCCAGCAGTTTAGCGTCCGGCAGGGGTCCTAATGAAAAACTGTTTTTT

abundance: NA
j_gene: TRBJ2-1
d_gene: NA
v_gene: TRBV10-3
CDR3aa: CAISESLVGKRSSYNEQFF
CDR3nt: TGTGCCATCAGTGAGTCTCTCGTCGGAAAGCGGAGCTCCTACAATGAGCAGTTCTTC

abundance: once
j_gene: TRBJ2-1
d_gene: TRBD2
v_gene: TRBV7-6
CDR3aa: CASSPWGGSSYNEQFF
CDR3nt: TGTGCCAGCAGCCCCTGGGGGGGGAGCTCCTACAATGAGCAGTTCTTC

abundance: NA
j_gene: TRBJ2-2
d_gene: NA
v_gene: TRBV5-8
CDR3aa: CASSLYGGELFF
CDR3nt: TGTGCCAGCAGCTTGTACGGCGGGGAGCTGTTTTTT